Below, 18 T cell receptor beta chains from the same sample are listed, as sequenced in a study of shared clonotypes between healthy human individuals. Some clones are missing from TCRdb's copy, which holds only in-frame ones; the method was immunoSEQ multiplex PCR. This table holds roughly 410,000 clones, about 96% found once. The material sequenced was memory CD8+ T cells sorted from blood. Subset denoted: CD45RO+ cells pooled with CCR7-negative TemRA cells. These receptors were obtained from a man aged 25 to 40 in good health.

This chain links TRBV14 with TRBJ2-4; maybe TRBD2 (6 bases). CDR1 and CDR2 (germline): SGHDN, FVKESK. Trimming pared 3 bases from V and 5 bases from J, leaving 14 bases between. CDR3 length: 15 residues. The CDR3 DNA is TGTGCCAGCAGCCAGCTCGTCGGGGGACAAAACATTCAGTACTTC. This codes for CASSQLVGGQNIQYF.

The CDR3 sequence: CSVGVGGRNEKLFF. The CDR3 bases are TGCAGCGTTGGTGTGGGGGGACGGAATGAAAAACTGTTTTTT. The J gene is TRBJ1-4, the V gene TRBV29-1, with D perhaps TRBD1 (5 bases). The CDR3 is made up of 14 amino acids. The V and J ends lost 4 bases and 5 bases respectively, with 14 bases between them. Germline lookup yields CDR1 SQVTM and CDR2 ANQGSEA. Variable domain in full (rest from reference TRBV29-1 and TRBJ1-4): SAVISQKPSRDICQRGTSLTIQCQVDSQVTMMFWYRQQPGQSLTLIATANQGSEATYESGFVIDKFPISRPNLTFSTLTVSNMSPEDSSIYLCSVGVGGRNEKLFFGSGTQLSVL.

A single count supports this clone. The chain links TRBV12-5 to TRBJ1-2; possibly TRBD1 for D (5 bases). Germline V gene data show CDR1 as LGHNT and CDR2 as FRNRAP. The CDR3 consists of 14 residues. V was clipped by 9 bases and J by 5 bases, with 19 bases between them. CDR3 sequence: CARAWDGGWYGYTF. In DNA, the CDR3 is TGTGCTAGGGCATGGGATGGGGGTTGGTATGGCTACACCTTC.

This chain connects TRBV7-5 to TRBJ2-6; the table assigns TRBD2, which was not confirmed against the DNA. TRBV7-5 is a pseudogene locus. The CDR3 is 24 amino acids. CDR3 amino acids: CARSLVCPSISGKGYSSGANVLTF. CDR3 nucleotide sequence: TGTGCCAGAAGCTTAGTCTGCCCGTCTATTAGCGGGAAAGGTTATTCGTCTGGGGCCAACGTCCTGACTTTC.

The chain couples TRBV10-2 to TRBJ2-1, with D unresolved. V dropped 6 bases and J dropped 9 bases, with 15 bases sitting between them. This CDR3 spans 13 amino acids. Germline values: CDR1 WSHSY, CDR2 SAAADI. The CDR3 nucleotides read TGCGCCAGCAGCACCCTACCGGTGGCTGAGCAGTTCTTC. Its protein is CASSTLPVAEQFF.

This chain uses TRBV7-9 with TRBJ2-4, with TRBD2 matching 12 bases. The trim removed 4 bases at V and 3 bases at J, leaving 1 base unmatched. The germline CDR1 and CDR2 sequences are SEHNR and FQNEAQ (reference sequence). The CDR3 totals 15 residues. CDR3 coding DNA: TGTGCCAGCAGCTCGGGACTAGCGGGCAAAAACATTCAGTACTTC. It encodes CASSSGLAGKNIQYF. The full variable domain, its missing parts supplied by reference TRBV7-9 and TRBJ2-4, is DTGVSQNPRHKITKRGQNVTFRCDPISEHNRLYWYRQTLGQGPEFLTYFQNEAQLEKSRLLSDRFSAERPKGSFSTLEIQRTEQGDSAMYLCASSSGLAGKNIQYFGAGTRLSVL.

This chain connects TRBV5-6 to TRBJ2-7; TRBD2 aligns across 7 bases. Losses at the gene ends were 4 bases for V and 6 bases for J; bases not matched to a gene: 7. Germline V gene data show CDR1 as SGHDT and CDR2 as YYEEEE. There are 13 residues in the CDR3. The CDR3 loop reads CASSRTRSSEQYF. The CDR3 DNA sequence: TGTGCCAGCAGCCGGACTAGGAGCAGCGAGCAGTACTTC.

This clone was counted once. The chain is built from TRBV10-3 and TRBJ2-7, with no clear D. The V gene's germline CDR1 is ENHRY and CDR2 SYGVKD. Trimming stripped 0 bases from V and 5 bases from J, with 20 bases between. The CDR3 is made up of 17 amino acids. The DNA for the CDR3 is TGTGCCATCAGTGAGTCTAAGGGTTCAGGACCCTTCGACGAGCAGTACTTC. Translated, it gives CAISESKGSGPFDEQYF.

The count of this clone is one. The genes are TRBV19 and TRBJ1-5, with TRBD1 identical over 9 bases. Germline-derived CDR1 and CDR2 are LNHDA and SQIVND (reference sequence). CDR3 length: 13 amino acids. J lost 1 base, V lost 8 bases, and 0 bases had no gene match. CDR3 amino acids: CASGTGSNQPQHF. CDR3 DNA sequence: TGTGCCAGTGGGACAGGGAGCAATCAGCCCCAGCATTTT.

The rearrangement joins TRBV30 to TRBJ2-4; tentative D call: TRBD1 (5 bases). V was trimmed by 0 bases and J by 9 bases, leaving 6 bases between them. The CDR3 runs to 11 residues. Germline V gives CDR1 GTSNPN, CDR2 SVGIG (reference sequence). The CDR3, as DNA: TGTGCCTGGAGTGTACAGGCCATTCAGTACTTC. Translation gives CAWSVQAIQYF.

CDR3 nucleotides: TGTGCCAGCAGTCCCGGGACAGGGCAAGAGACCCAGTACTTC. It is translated as CASSPGTGQETQYF. V usage is TRBV28 and J usage is TRBJ2-5, with 9 bases fitting TRBD1. The CDR3 is 14 residues long. Germline V gene lookup returns CDR1 MDHEN and CDR2 SYDVKM. J lost 2 bases, V lost 5 bases, and 3 bases had no gene match.

The chain is built from TRBV19 and TRBJ2-3; D ambiguous. CDR1 LNHDA and CDR2 SQIVND come from the germline V gene (reference sequence). V lost 0 bases and J lost 0, with 4 bases in between. This CDR3 comprises 14 residues. CDR3 DNA: TGTGCCAGTAGTATAGATTCTAGCACAGATACGCAGTATTTT. Its translation: CASSIDSSTDTQYF.

CDR3 region: CASSPRAASGRGYEQYF. DNA of the CDR3: TGTGCCAGTAGTCCGAGAGCGGCTAGCGGGAGAGGCTACGAGCAGTACTTC. The chain combines TRBV19 with TRBJ2-7; 10 bases agree with TRBD2. This CDR3 spans 17 amino acids. CDR1 LNHDA and CDR2 SQIVND come from the germline V gene (reference sequence). After removal of 5 bases from V and 3 bases from J, the junction contained 13 bases not matched to a gene.

The J gene is TRBJ2-7, the V gene TRBV20-1; 8 bases are shared with TRBD2. CDR3 size: 11 residues. V lost 5 bases to trimming and J lost 5 bases; unmatched junction nucleotides: 2. CDR1 and CDR2 from the germline V gene are DFQATT and SNEGSKA (reference sequence). The CDR3 spells CSAGAGDEQYF. The CDR3 DNA is TGCAGTGCTGGAGCGGGAGACGAGCAGTACTTC.

This sequence joins TRBV27 and TRBJ2-1; D might be TRBD2 (6 bases). CDR3 length equals 15 residues. Germline V gene sequence: CDR1 MNHEY, CDR2 SMNVEV (reference sequence). V lost 6 bases, J lost 5 bases, and 17 bases lay in between. CDR3 coding DNA: TGTGCCAGCAGCCGGATGGGACTGTCTCACAATGAGCAGTTCTTC. Amino acids: CASSRMGLSHNEQFF.

This rearrangement joins TRBV6-1 to TRBJ2-7, with TRBD2 matching 12 bases. Germline V lookup: CDR1 MNHNS, CDR2 SASEGT. V shed 4 bases and J 7 bases; nucleotides not matched to a gene: 11. CDR3 length equals 16 residues. CDR3 in amino acids: CASSAGSTSGRREQYF. The CDR3 DNA reads as TGTGCCAGCAGTGCCGGGTCGACTAGCGGGAGACGGGAGCAGTACTTC.

The CDR3 region is CASSRYRVGNQPQHF. CDR3 bases: TGTGCCAGTAGTAGATACAGGGTTGGCAATCAGCCCCAGCATTTT. The rearrangement joins TRBV19 to TRBJ1-5; TRBD1 might be the D (6 bases). Trimming pared 4 bases from V and 2 bases from J, leaving 12 bases between. This CDR3 region has 15 residues. Germline CDR1 reads LNHDA; CDR2 reads SQIVND (reference sequence).

The rearrangement joins TRBV28 to TRBJ1-1, with 9 nucleotides matching TRBD1. CDR1 is MDHEN and CDR2 is SYDVKM in the germline V gene. The CDR3 has 14 amino acids. With 6 bases clipped from V and 4 bases from J, the junction kept 6 bases outside the gene matches. Here the CDR3 DNA reads TGTGCCAGCAGATCGACAGGGGGAGTCACTGAAGCTTTCTTT. This gives the protein CASRSTGGVTEAFF.